The next 22 T cell receptor beta chains were all read from a single sample in a study of response to subunit inactivated influenza vaccine. MiXCR, applied by TCRdb to the RT-PCR reads, yields one record per CDR3 protein. The data show about 780,000 distinct CDR3 sequences, under 20% seen once. The sample was PBMCs from blood, taken about 5 days after vaccination. These receptors came from a man aged 45-65 years who received an inactivated influenza vaccine.

Here the CDR3 reads CASSSEYEQFF. CDR3 bases: TGTGCCAGCAGCTCCGAATATGAGCAGTTCTTC. The chain links TRBV7-9 to TRBJ2-1; D is unresolved. Trimming stripped 4 bases from V and 8 bases from J, with 6 bases between. Per germline, CDR1 SEHNR and CDR2 FQNEAQ (reference sequence). This CDR3 has 11 residues.

This clonotype was counted a few times. The V gene is TRBV7-9, the J gene TRBJ2-1; D not resolved. The V end lost 5 bases, the J end lost 3 bases, and 11 bases lay between the germline ends. Germline V CDR1 and CDR2: SEHNR, FQNEAQ (reference sequence). There are 14 residues in the CDR3. As DNA, the CDR3 is TGTGCCAGCAGCCACCCGAGAGGCTACAATGAGCAGTTCTTC. Protein: CASSHPRGYNEQFF.

This clonotype was counted between two and nine times. The chain has TRBV6-5 and TRBJ1-2; D may be TRBD1 (5 bases). The V end was cut by 4 bases, the J end by 4 bases, with 13 bases between. CDR3 size: 14 residues. Looked up from germline, CDR1 is MNHEY and CDR2 is SVGAGI. The CDR3, as DNA: TGTGCCAGCAGTTGGTCGACAGCCGGCTATGGCTACACCTTC. Its protein product is CASSWSTAGYGYTF.

V and J are TRBV11-2 and TRBJ2-3; D might be TRBD2 (6 bases). V was clipped by 5 bases and J by 0 bases, with 30 bases between them. The CDR3 has 21 residues. Germline CDR1 is SGHAT and CDR2 is FQNNGV. The CDR3 loop is CASSPSDRLAHTAGSTDTQYF. The CDR3 DNA follows: TGTGCCAGCAGCCCTTCGGATCGACTGGCCCATACGGCGGGGAGCACAGATACGCAGTATTTT.

The CDR3 DNA is TGTGCCAGCAGCTTAGGACAGGGTCCCAACTACGAGCAGTACTTC. This encodes CASSLGQGPNYEQYF. The chain uses TRBV7-6 and TRBJ2-7; TRBD1 matches 7 bases. The CDR3 loop spans 15 amino acids. CDR1 SGHVS and CDR2 FNYEAQ come from the germline V gene. The J segment lost 3 bases and the V segment lost 1 base, leaving 6 bases of the junction unmatched.

The rearrangement uses TRBV29-1 and TRBJ1-2; 7 nucleotides line up with TRBD1. Unmatched junction bases numbered 7, after V lost 6 bases and J lost 6 bases. The germline CDR1 and CDR2 sequences are SQVTM and ANQGSEA. This CDR3 has 12 residues. Written as DNA, the CDR3 is TGCAGCGTGTACAGGGGAGGGGATGGCTACACCTTC. Amino acids: CSVYRGGDGYTF.

This clonotype appeared a few times. V and J are TRBV20-1 and TRBJ1-1, with a tentative D call TRBD1 (6 bases). The CDR3 is 14 amino acids. CDR1 is DFQATT and CDR2 is SNEGSKA in the germline V gene (reference sequence). The V gene lost 5 bases and the J gene lost 1 base, with 14 bases spanning the gap. The CDR3 spells CSADQQGANTEAFF. CDR3 bases: TGCAGTGCTGACCAACAGGGAGCGAACACTGAAGCTTTCTTT.

This clonotype occurred many times. CDR3 in DNA: TGCAGCGTTGAAGATCTGAGTGGCATTCAGTACTTC. This encodes CSVEDLSGIQYF. The chain employs TRBV29-1 and TRBJ2-4; D uncertain. Germline V gives CDR1 SQVTM, CDR2 ANQGSEA. The CDR3 loop spans 12 amino acids. V shed 0 bases and J shed 9 bases, with 9 bases lying between them.

V usage is TRBV18 and J usage is TRBJ2-7; D may correspond to TRBD1 or TRBD2 (5 bases each). Germline CDR1 reads KGHSH; CDR2 reads LQKENI. V was clipped by 9 bases and J by 12 bases, with 21 bases between them. The CDR3 has 12 residues. The CDR3 reads CASGPNEGQWYF. The CDR3 DNA sequence: TGTGCCAGTGGACCCAACGAGGGGCAGTGGTACTTC.

This clonotype appeared a few times. This rearrangement joins TRBV11-2 to TRBJ2-1; D call uncertain. CDR1 is SGHAT and CDR2 is FQNNGV in the germline V gene. V lost 4 bases and J lost 1, with 11 bases in between. CDR3 size: 15 residues. The CDR3 is CASSSLERSYNEQFF. In DNA, the CDR3 is TGTGCCAGCAGCTCCTTAGAACGATCCTACAATGAGCAGTTCTTC.

As regards this clonotype: The junction and the germline gene differ at one end; a read error may be behind it. This chain links TRBV29-1 with TRBJ1-1; D gene uncertain. Germline V lookup: CDR1 SQVTM, CDR2 ANQGSEA. This CDR3 comprises 13 residues. The CDR3 spells CSAEQHSNTEAFF. The CDR3, as DNA: TGCAGCGCTGAACAACATTCCAACACTGAAGCTTTCTTT. Variable domain in full (rest from reference TRBV29-1 and TRBJ1-1): SAVISQKPSRDICQRGTSLTIQCQVDSQVTMMFWYRQQPGQSLTLIATANQGSEATYESGFVIDKFPISRPNLTFSTLTVSNMSPEDSSIYLCSAEQHSNTEAFFGQGTRLTVV.

The chain is built from TRBV4-1 and TRBJ2-2; no clear D gene. The CDR3 sequence is 14 residues long. With 6 bases removed from V and 1 base from J, the gap between germline ends came to 9 bases. The V gene's germline CDR1 is MGHRA and CDR2 YSYEKL. As DNA, the CDR3 is TGCGCCAGCAGTGGCGGAGTGAACACCGGGGAGCTGTTTTTT. Protein sequence: CASSGGVNTGELFF.

The chain combines TRBV9 with TRBJ2-3; D is unclear. The CDR3 extends over 15 amino acids. Trimming took off 0 bases at V and 0 bases at J, with 8 bases between the two ends. CDR1 SGDLS and CDR2 YYNGEE come from the germline V gene. CDR3 sequence: CASSVASFSTDTQYF. The DNA of the CDR3 is TGTGCCAGCAGCGTAGCCTCATTTAGCACAGATACGCAGTATTTT.

The chain is built from TRBV7-2 and TRBJ2-7; 9 positions agree with TRBD1. There are 15 residues in the CDR3. V gave up 5 bases and J gave up 6 bases; unmatched junction bases: 11. Germline CDR1 reads SGHTA; CDR2 reads FQGNSA. CDR3 amino acids: CASSPGTGSMSEQYF. The CDR3 nucleotides read TGTGCCAGCAGCCCCGGGACAGGGTCCATGTCCGAGCAGTACTTC.

Only a few counts were recorded for this clonotype. V is TRBV6-5 and J is TRBJ1-5, with a possible D match to TRBD1 (5 bases). Per the germline V gene, CDR1 is MNHEY and CDR2 is SVGAGI. V lost 0 bases and J 2 bases, leaving 11 bases between the germline ends. CDR3 length: 16 residues. The DNA for the CDR3 is TGTGCCAGCAGTTACTCGATGGGGGGGGGCAATCAGCCCCAGCATTTT. Protein product: CASSYSMGGGNQPQHF.

The V gene is TRBV12-3 or TRBV12-4, the J gene TRBJ1-6; D is uncertain. CDR3 length: 15 amino acids. V dropped 6 bases and J dropped 9 bases, with 18 bases sitting between them. The CDR3 nucleotides are TGTGCCAGCAGGCCATCGGGCCCCTTGAGTTCACCCCTCCACTTT. Its protein is CASRPSGPLSSPLHF.

This clonotype was recorded a few times. The chain employs TRBV7-2 and TRBJ2-7; D is undetermined. The ends were cut back, 1 base at V and 0 bases at J, with 10 bases in the middle. This CDR3 is 15 amino acids long. Germline V gene lookup returns CDR1 SGHTA and CDR2 FQGNSA. Here the CDR3 DNA reads TGTGCCAGCAGCTTAGAGGGTGTCAGCTCCTACGAGCAGTACTTC. Amino acids: CASSLEGVSSYEQYF.

This clonotype has just one count. The rearrangement uses TRBV20-1 and TRBJ2-5; D is perhaps TRBD2 (5 bases). V lost 0 bases and J lost 0, with 14 bases in between. There are 16 residues in the CDR3. Germline V gene sequence: CDR1 DFQATT, CDR2 SNEGSKA (reference sequence). The CDR3 region has the DNA TGCAGTGCTAGAGATCCCCGCAGAGGGTACCAAGAGACCCAGTACTTC. It is translated as CSARDPRRGYQETQYF.

In this sample, this clonotype turned up a few times. The chain combines TRBV20-1 with TRBJ2-1, with 10 bases lining up with TRBD2. Germline CDR1 is DFQATT and CDR2 is SNEGSKA (reference sequence). The CDR3 is 14 residues long. J lost 9 bases, V lost 0 bases, and 5 bases had no gene match. The CDR3 protein is CSARESGRAGEQFF. The DNA of the CDR3 is TGCAGTGCTAGAGAGAGCGGGAGGGCCGGTGAGCAGTTCTTC.

The chain uses TRBV18 and TRBJ2-6, with D perhaps given as TRBD1 or TRBD2 (5 bases each). V dropped 3 bases and J dropped 1 base, with 16 bases sitting between them. This CDR3 has 18 amino acids. Germline V lookup: CDR1 KGHSH, CDR2 LQKENI. The CDR3 spells CASSPGVIHGSGANVLTF. The CDR3 DNA reads TGTGCCAGCTCACCGGGGGTTATACATGGGTCTGGGGCCAACGTCCTGACTTTC.

The chain recombines TRBV6-2 or TRBV6-3 with TRBJ1-5; no reliable D call. Trimming stripped 6 bases from V and 2 bases from J, with 8 bases between. This CDR3 is built from 13 residues. Germline V gene data show CDR1 as MNHEY and CDR2 as SVGEGT. The CDR3, as DNA: TGTGCCAGCAGCGTGAAGGGCAATCAGCCCCAGCATTTT. Its translation is CASSVKGNQPQHF.

The V call is TRBV7-3, the J call TRBJ2-2; D uncertain. The ends were cut back, 5 bases at V and 6 bases at J, with 7 bases in the middle. CDR1 and CDR2 from the germline V gene are SGHTA and FQGTGA. The CDR3 has 12 residues. The CDR3 nucleotides read TGTGCCAGCAGCGGTCAGCCCGGGGAGCTGTTTTTT. Translating gives CASSGQPGELFF.